The rows below give T cell receptor beta chains drawn from one sample of a study of T cell repertoires in cytomegalovirus infection. One entry per CDR3 protein, called by TCRdb with MiXCR from the reads. Among more than 400,000 distinct CDR3 sequences listed, about a quarter were seen once. Sequences were obtained from PBMCs. The receptors derive from a human donor in good health (CMV status not recorded). Some clones in this sample may be carry-over from other donors' samples. Both conserved end residues are part of each CDR3. D genes are given only for firm matches. Only part of the rows carry a size: once, few, many, or a class if the clone is expanded.

>TRBJ2-2|TRBV7-2|18|many|TRBD2
CASKWPLAGGSSTGELFF
TGTGCCAGCAAATGGCCGCTAGCGGGAGGCTCCAGCACCGGGGAGCTGTTTTTT
>TRBJ2-3|TRBV12-3/TRBV12-4|15|NA|TRBD2
CASTLGGGPPDTQYF
TGTGCCAGCACATTGGGGGGAGGGCCGCCAGATACGCAGTATTTT
>TRBJ1-4|TRBV7-8|17|few|NA
CASSLARLGRPTEKLFF
TGTGCCAGCAGCTTAGCCCGCTTGGGGCGCCCCACTGAAAAACTGTTTTTT
>TRBJ1-3|TRBV7-2|15|few|NA
CASSSYRETGNTIYF
TGTGCCAGCAGCTCGTACAGGGAAACTGGAAACACCATATATTTT
>TRBJ2-3|TRBV10-3|16|many|NA
CAISEVPRIGTDTQYF
TGTGCCATCAGTGAGGTCCCGCGGATCGGCACAGATACGCAGTATTTT
>TRBJ1-1|TRBV4-2|16|few|NA
CASSQPLTGGVTEAFF
TGTGCCAGCAGCCAACCATTGACAGGTGGAGTGACTGAAGCTTTCTTT
>TRBJ2-1|TRBV28|15|NA|NA
CASSPRAAVRNEQFF
TGTGCCAGCAGCCCCAGAGCGGCGGTGCGGAATGAGCAGTTCTTC
>TRBJ1-6|TRBV6-1|12|few|NA
CASSPLWPPLHF
TGTGCCAGCAGCCCCCTGTGGCCACCCCTCCACTTT
>TRBJ2-6|TRBV28|15|few|NA
CASSFMLSGANVLTF
TGTGCCAGCAGTTTCATGCTCTCTGGGGCCAACGTCCTGACTTTC
>TRBJ1-5|TRBV24-1|16|few|NA
CATSDRDNLSNQPQHF
TGTGCCACCAGTGACCGGGACAACTTAAGCAATCAGCCCCAGCATTTT
>TRBJ1-6|TRBV7-9|12|few|NA
CASSLERQSLHF
TGTGCCAGCAGCTTAGAGCGACAGTCCCTCCACTTT
>TRBJ2-7|TRBV19|15|NA|TRBD1
CASRSTGQGSYEQYF
TGTGCCAGCCGTTCTACGGGACAGGGTTCCTACGAGCAGTACTTC
>TRBJ2-5|TRBV6-2/TRBV6-3|15|NA|TRBD2
CASSRVAGMQETQYF
TGTGCCAGCAGTCGGGTAGCGGGGATGCAAGAGACCCAGTACTTC
>TRBJ2-5|TRBV28|14|few|TRBD2
CASSLREGRETQYF
TGTGCCAGCAGTTTAAGGGAGGGCCGGGAGACCCAGTACTTC
>TRBJ2-7|TRBV7-8|14|many|NA
CASSPSDGNYEQYF
TGTGCCAGCAGCCCTTCGGACGGCAACTACGAGCAGTACTTC
>TRBJ2-6|TRBV6-2/TRBV6-3|14|few|NA
CASRRTSGANVLTF
TGTGCCAGCAGGAGGACATCTGGGGCCAACGTCCTGACTTTC
>TRBJ2-1|TRBV15|17|NA|TRBD2
CATSRDLASGTYNEQFF
TGTGCCACCAGCAGAGATCTGGCTAGCGGTACCTACAATGAGCAGTTCTTC
>TRBJ2-1|TRBV5-1|18|NA|TRBD2
CASSLGTSGRAIPNEQFF
TGCGCCAGCAGCTTGGGGACTAGCGGGAGGGCGATCCCTAATGAGCAGTTCTTC
>TRBJ2-1|TRBV12-3/TRBV12-4|12|few|NA
CASGGGHNEQFF
TGTGCCAGTGGGGGGGGGCACAATGAGCAGTTCTTC
>TRBJ1-5|TRBV27|13|few|NA
CASGAASSQPQHF
TGTGCCTCGGGAGCCGCAAGTAGTCAGCCCCAGCATTTT
>TRBJ2-7|TRBV20-1|12|many|NA
CSARGRVEEQYF
TGCAGTGCTAGAGGGCGGGTGGAGGAGCAGTACTTC
>TRBJ1-3|TRBV18|16|NA|TRBD1
CASSPAQGSSGNTIYF
TGTGCCAGCTCACCCGCACAGGGGAGCTCTGGAAACACCATATATTTT
>TRBJ2-1|TRBV5-1|15|NA|TRBD1
CASSSVGGPYNEQFF
TGCGCCAGCAGCTCGGTAGGGGGCCCCTACAATGAGCAGTTCTTC
>TRBJ2-7|TRBV29-1|15|NA|NA
CSVARGTITNYEQYF
TGCAGCGTTGCTCGGGGAACAATAACGAACTACGAGCAGTACTTC
>TRBJ2-3|TRBV7-3|18|NA|NA
CASSPTSGAGAWADTQYF
TGTGCCAGCAGCCCAACGAGCGGGGCGGGGGCGTGGGCAGATACGCAGTATTTT
>TRBJ2-2|TRBV23-1|15|NA|TRBD1
CASSRTDRVPGELFF
TGCGCCAGCAGTCGAACGGACAGGGTCCCCGGGGAGCTGTTTTTT
>TRBJ2-2|TRBV7-9|17|NA|TRBD1
CASSNRGRGTVSGELFF
TGTGCCAGCAGCAACAGGGGGCGCGGAACTGTCTCCGGGGAGCTGTTTTTT
>TRBJ2-1|TRBV5-1|19|NA|TRBD2
CASSYGTSGTPSLYNEQFF
TGCGCCAGCAGCTACGGGACTAGCGGGACCCCCAGCCTCTACAATGAGCAGTTCTTC
>TRBJ2-3|TRBV7-2|16|many|NA
CASSLFSDLGTDTQYF
TGTGCCAGCAGCCTCTTCTCAGATCTTGGCACAGATACGCAGTATTTT
>TRBJ1-2|TRBV12-5|13|few|NA
CASGQSRPGGYTF
TGTGCTAGTGGCCAGTCCCGGCCGGGCGGCTACACCTTC
>TRBJ1-3|TRBV7-8|16|many|NA
CASSPHQGNSGNTIYF
TGTGCCAGCAGCCCACATCAGGGGAACTCTGGAAACACCATATATTTT
>TRBJ1-1|TRBV19|15|once|NA
CASSIAGTLNTEAFF
TGTGCCAGTAGTATAGCGGGGACCTTGAACACTGAAGCTTTCTTT
>TRBJ1-1|TRBV7-9|15|few|TRBD1
CASSPLMTGGSEAFF
TGTGCCAGCAGCCCATTAATGACAGGGGGCTCTGAAGCTTTCTTT
>TRBJ1-6|TRBV7-2|15|many|TRBD1
CASRIGTGVFTPLHF
TGTGCCAGCAGGATTGGGACAGGGGTTTTTACACCCCTCCACTTT
>TRBJ2-7|TRBV7-2|17|many|TRBD2
CASSPGTSGSLSYEQYF
TGTGCCAGCAGCCCCGGGACTAGCGGTTCACTCTCCTACGAGCAGTACTTC
>TRBJ1-2|TRBV6-5|13|NA|TRBD1
CASSEDRVRGYTF
TGTGCCAGCAGTGAGGACAGGGTCCGTGGCTACACCTTC
>TRBJ1-2|TRBV15|15|many|NA
CATSRDRSSNYGYTF
TGTGCCACCAGCAGAGATAGATCCAGTAACTATGGCTACACCTTC
>TRBJ2-7|TRBV6-6|16|NA|NA
CASSINLGTLTYEQYF
TGTGCCAGCAGCATTAATTTGGGGACGCTAACCTACGAGCAGTACTTC
>TRBJ1-6|TRBV4-1|17|NA|NA
CASRPRQASSYNSPLHF
TGCGCCAGCAGGCCTCGCCAGGCCAGCTCCTATAATTCACCCCTCCACTTT
>TRBJ2-7|TRBV11-2|15|few|TRBD1
CASSLAVQGARGLYF
TGTGCCAGCAGCTTAGCAGTTCAGGGGGCGCGGGGCCTCTACTTC
>TRBJ1-1|TRBV12-5|13|NA|NA
CASGPGGLAEAFF
TGTGCTAGTGGTCCGGGGGGGCTCGCTGAAGCTTTCTTT
>TRBJ2-3|TRBV12-3/TRBV12-4|17|many|TRBD1
CASRPLTGGPSTDTQYF
TGTGCCAGCAGGCCATTAACAGGGGGTCCATCCACAGATACGCAGTATTTT
>TRBJ2-5|TRBV28|14|NA|TRBD2
CAIQRGGRQETQYF
TGTGCCATTCAACGGGGCGGGAGACAAGAGACCCAGTACTTC
>TRBJ2-5|TRBV29-1|13|NA|NA
CSVETRVDGTQYF
TGCAGCGTTGAGACTAGAGTGGATGGGACCCAGTACTTC
>TRBJ2-1|TRBV6-2/TRBV6-3|17|few|TRBD2
CASSPRRGLAGWYEQFF
TGTGCCAGCAGTCCCAGGCGGGGACTAGCGGGATGGTATGAGCAGTTCTTC
>TRBJ2-1|TRBV7-3|13|NA|NA
CASSFALTNEQFF
TGTGCCAGCAGCTTCGCCCTTACCAATGAGCAGTTCTTC
>TRBJ1-2|TRBV5-1|14|NA|NA
CASREMTTGFGYTF
TGCGCCAGCAGAGAAATGACTACAGGGTTCGGCTACACCTTC
>TRBJ2-1|TRBV27|16|NA|TRBD2
CASSLYGSGSGNEQFF
TGTGCCAGCAGTTTATATGGCAGCGGGAGTGGGAATGAGCAGTTCTTC
>TRBJ2-7|TRBV15|14|NA|NA
CATSRAGLPYEQYF
TGTGCCACCAGCAGAGCGGGACTCCCTTACGAGCAGTACTTC
>TRBJ2-1|TRBV30|12|few|NA
CAWSVRGSEQFF
TGTGCCTGGAGTGTGAGAGGGAGTGAGCAGTTCTTC
>TRBJ2-1|TRBV6-2/TRBV6-3|14|many|TRBD2
CASSPGLAGDRKFF
TGTGCCAGCAGTCCGGGACTAGCGGGAGATCGGAAGTTCTTC
>TRBJ1-1|TRBV6-2/TRBV6-3|14|few|NA
CASTDRGSNREAFF
TGTGCCAGCACCGACCGGGGTTCGAATAGGGAAGCTTTCTTT
>TRBJ2-1|TRBV7-4|16|NA|NA
CASSSRQGGAYNEQFF
TGTGCCAGCAGCTCCCGACAGGGAGGCGCCTACAATGAGCAGTTCTTC
>TRBJ2-7|TRBV14|14|many|TRBD2
CASSPAGGRVEQYF
TGTGCCAGCAGCCCAGCGGGGGGGCGCGTCGAGCAGTACTTC
>TRBJ2-5|TRBV29-1|14|NA|NA
CSVESLDSGETQYF
TGCAGCGTTGAATCGTTGGATAGTGGAGAGACCCAGTACTTC
>TRBJ2-1|TRBV7-9|14|few|TRBD2
CASSQSGRGDEQFF
TGTGCCAGCAGCCAGAGCGGGAGGGGCGATGAGCAGTTCTTC
>TRBJ2-7|TRBV7-2|15|many|TRBD2
CASSYLAGGPYEQYF
TGTGCCAGCAGCTACCTAGCGGGAGGGCCCTACGAGCAGTACTTC